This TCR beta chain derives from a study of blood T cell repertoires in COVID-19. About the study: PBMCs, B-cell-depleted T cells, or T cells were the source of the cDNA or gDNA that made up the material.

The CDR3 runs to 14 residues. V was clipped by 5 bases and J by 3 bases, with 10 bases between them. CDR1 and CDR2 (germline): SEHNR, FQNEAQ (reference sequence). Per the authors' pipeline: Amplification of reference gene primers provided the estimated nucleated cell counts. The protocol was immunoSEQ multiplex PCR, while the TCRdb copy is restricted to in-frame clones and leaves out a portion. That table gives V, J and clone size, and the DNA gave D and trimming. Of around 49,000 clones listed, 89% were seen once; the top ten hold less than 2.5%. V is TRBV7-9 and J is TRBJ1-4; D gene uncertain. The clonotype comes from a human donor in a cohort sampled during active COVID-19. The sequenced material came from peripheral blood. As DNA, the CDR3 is TGTGCCAGCAGCCTCGGGAGGTCTAATGAAAAACTGTTTTTT. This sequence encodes CASSLGRSNEKLFF.